This TCR beta chain was profiled in a study of cytomegalovirus exposure and HLA in healthy donors. V lost 6 bases to trimming and J lost 5 bases; unmatched junction nucleotides: 10. CDR3 length: 15 amino acids. Germline V gene data show CDR1 as SGHDN and CDR2 as FVKESK. Of note for this clone: Its antigen is unknown.

Assay used: immunoSEQ multiplex PCR; TCRdb lists only in-frame clones, some missing. The sample contains 150,000 to 200,000 clones, approximately 80% of which appear only once. The study's findings and limits: Generally TCR sequences proved uncommon, though certain public TCRs appeared in numerous donors.

The chain combines TRBV14 with TRBJ2-5, with 9 bases fitting TRBD1. The receptor was derived from a young man in good health and CMV-seropositive. Sequencing was performed on PBMCs. The CDR3 sequence: CASSLDRGGWETQYF. The CDR3 nucleotides are TGTGCCAGCAGTCTGGACAGGGGTGGATGGGAGACCCAGTACTTC.